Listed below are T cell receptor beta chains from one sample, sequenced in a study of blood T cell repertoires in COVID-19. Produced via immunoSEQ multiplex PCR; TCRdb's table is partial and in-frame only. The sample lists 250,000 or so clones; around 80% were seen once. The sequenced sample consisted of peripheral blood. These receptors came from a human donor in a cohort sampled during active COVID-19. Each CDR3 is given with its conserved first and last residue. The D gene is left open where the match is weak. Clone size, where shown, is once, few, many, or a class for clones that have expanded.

CDR3 DNA: TGCGCCAGCAGCTCTCCGGGACAGGGGGAAGAGACCCAGTACTTC
CDR3 protein: CASSSPGQGEETQYF
V gene: TRBV5-1
clone size: .
J gene: TRBJ2-5
D gene: TRBD1

CDR3 DNA: TGTGCCATCAGTACCCTAGCGGGGAACACCGGGGAGCTGTTTTTT
CDR3 protein: CAISTLAGNTGELFF
V gene: TRBV10-3
clone size: .
J gene: TRBJ2-2
D gene: TRBD2

CDR3 DNA: TGTGCCACCAGTCACACAGGGACAGGGGTTACTGAAGCTTTCTTT
CDR3 protein: CATSHTGTGVTEAFF
V gene: TRBV24-1
clone size: .
J gene: TRBJ1-1
D gene: TRBD1

CDR3 DNA: TGTGCCAGCAGCGGGGAACCGGGACAGCAAGAGACCCAGTACTTC
CDR3 protein: CASSGEPGQQETQYF
V gene: TRBV5-6
clone size: .
J gene: TRBJ2-5
D gene: TRBD1

CDR3 DNA: TGTGCCTGGACTCAGGGCAACACCGGGGAGCTGTTTTTT
CDR3 protein: CAWTQGNTGELFF
V gene: TRBV30
clone size: .
J gene: TRBJ2-2
D gene: .

CDR3 DNA: TGTGCCAGCGGGAGATCGAACACCGGGGAGCTGTTTTTT
CDR3 protein: CASGRSNTGELFF
V gene: TRBV9
clone size: few
J gene: TRBJ2-2
D gene: .

CDR3 DNA: TGCGCCAGCAGCCCCATCCAAGGAGGGGAGACCCAGTACTTC
CDR3 protein: CASSPIQGGETQYF
V gene: TRBV5-1
clone size: .
J gene: TRBJ2-5
D gene: .

CDR3 DNA: TGTGCTAGTGGTTTGGTGAGGGCCGGCCTGACTTTC
CDR3 protein: CASGLVRAGLTF
V gene: TRBV12-5
clone size: .
J gene: TRBJ2-6
D gene: .

CDR3 DNA: TGTGCCAGCAACAGGAACCAAGAGACCCAGTACTTC
CDR3 protein: CASNRNQETQYF
V gene: TRBV6-5
clone size: .
J gene: TRBJ2-5
D gene: .

CDR3 DNA: TGTGCCAGCAGCCAAGATTTGACAGGGGGCAATTCACCCCTCCACTTT
CDR3 protein: CASSQDLTGGNSPLHF
V gene: TRBV3-1/TRBV3-2
clone size: .
J gene: TRBJ1-6
D gene: TRBD1

CDR3 DNA: TGTGCCAGCAGTGCAGGGAGTAGCGGGACTCTCCGGGATACGCAGTATTTT
CDR3 protein: CASSAGSSGTLRDTQYF
V gene: TRBV2
clone size: .
J gene: TRBJ2-3
D gene: TRBD2

CDR3 DNA: TGTGCCACCAGTGATGAACAGGGGTATAGAACCGGGGAGCTGTTTTTT
CDR3 protein: CATSDEQGYRTGELFF
V gene: TRBV24-1
clone size: .
J gene: TRBJ2-2
D gene: TRBD1

CDR3 DNA: TGTGCCAGCAGCGTAGCCCCATCCCGGGAGACCCAGTACTTC
CDR3 protein: CASSVAPSRETQYF
V gene: TRBV9
clone size: .
J gene: TRBJ2-5
D gene: .

CDR3 DNA: TGCGCCAGCAGCTTGGCGCTAGCCTACGAGCAGTACTTC
CDR3 protein: CASSLALAYEQYF
V gene: TRBV5-1
clone size: once
J gene: TRBJ2-7
D gene: .

CDR3 DNA: TGTGCCAAAACAGGTGGGGTTAATAGCTCCCCTACGCAGTATTTT
CDR3 protein: CAKTGGVNSSPTQYF
V gene: TRBV13
clone size: .
J gene: TRBJ2-3
D gene: .

CDR3 DNA: TGCGCCAGCAGTGAACGACAGGGCCCCTACAATGAGCAGTTCTTC
CDR3 protein: CASSERQGPYNEQFF
V gene: TRBV5-1
clone size: few
J gene: TRBJ2-1
D gene: TRBD1

CDR3 DNA: TGTGCCATCAGTCAAGGACAGGGCGGGGAGCTGTTTTTT
CDR3 protein: CAISQGQGGELFF
V gene: TRBV10-3
clone size: .
J gene: TRBJ2-2
D gene: TRBD1

CDR3 DNA: TGTGCCAGCAGCGTAGGGGCCCCCCGGGAAACCGGGGAGCTGTTTTTT
CDR3 protein: CASSVGAPRETGELFF
V gene: TRBV9
clone size: few
J gene: TRBJ2-2
D gene: .

CDR3 DNA: TGTGCCAGCTCACCACCGAGAAGGGGGTCTAGCACAGATACGCAGTATTTT
CDR3 protein: CASSPPRRGSSTDTQYF
V gene: TRBV18
clone size: .
J gene: TRBJ2-3
D gene: .

CDR3 DNA: TGCGCCAGCAGTTCTCTCCGGGGGGGACCCTACGAGCAGTACTTC
CDR3 protein: CASSSLRGGPYEQYF
V gene: TRBV10-1
clone size: .
J gene: TRBJ2-7
D gene: TRBD2

CDR3 DNA: TGTGCCAGCTCACCAACTAGCGGGAACACCGGGGAGCTGTTTTTT
CDR3 protein: CASSPTSGNTGELFF
V gene: TRBV18
clone size: .
J gene: TRBJ2-2
D gene: TRBD2

CDR3 DNA: TGTGCCAGCAGCGTAGCAGGGGCGGATGGTGAAGCTTTCTTT
CDR3 protein: CASSVAGADGEAFF
V gene: TRBV9
clone size: .
J gene: TRBJ1-1
D gene: .

CDR3 DNA: TGTGCCAGCAGTTTCAGGGTTCTTCCCGGGGAGCTGTTTTTT
CDR3 protein: CASSFRVLPGELFF
V gene: TRBV9
clone size: .
J gene: TRBJ2-2
D gene: .

CDR3 DNA: TGTGCCAGCAGCTTATTCCAGACACTCCCATTGGGAGATACGCAGTATTTT
CDR3 protein: CASSLFQTLPLGDTQYF
V gene: TRBV5-6
clone size: once
J gene: TRBJ2-3
D gene: .

CDR3 DNA: TGTGCCAGTAGTATGACTAGCTACAATGAGCAGTTCTTC
CDR3 protein: CASSMTSYNEQFF
V gene: TRBV19
clone size: .
J gene: TRBJ2-1
D gene: .

CDR3 DNA: TGCGCCAGCAGTCCCGGACAGGGAGTCTACGCTTTCTTT
CDR3 protein: CASSPGQGVYAFF
V gene: TRBV10-1
clone size: once
J gene: TRBJ1-1
D gene: TRBD1

CDR3 DNA: TGCGCCAGCAGCCAAGGCGGGAGCTGGACAGATACGCAGTATTTT
CDR3 protein: CASSQGGSWTDTQYF
V gene: TRBV4-1
clone size: .
J gene: TRBJ2-3
D gene: TRBD2

CDR3 DNA: TGCGCCAGCAGCTTAAGACAGGGGGAGTTTTACGAGCAGTACTTC
CDR3 protein: CASSLRQGEFYEQYF
V gene: TRBV5-1
clone size: .
J gene: TRBJ2-7
D gene: TRBD1

CDR3 DNA: TGTGCCAGTAGACAAAGCGGGGGCCCGGGAGATACGCAGTATTTT
CDR3 protein: CASRQSGGPGDTQYF
V gene: TRBV19
clone size: .
J gene: TRBJ2-3
D gene: TRBD2

CDR3 DNA: TGCGCCAGCAGCTCTTCTTGGACAGCCTCGAACACTGAAGCTTTCTTT
CDR3 protein: CASSSSWTASNTEAFF
V gene: TRBV5-1
clone size: .
J gene: TRBJ1-1
D gene: .

CDR3 DNA: TGTGCCAGCTCACCACAATGGGACTCTGAGCAGTTCTTC
CDR3 protein: CASSPQWDSEQFF
V gene: TRBV18
clone size: .
J gene: TRBJ2-1
D gene: .

CDR3 DNA: TGCGCCAGCAGCTTGGGACAGGGATTCTCCTACGAGCAGTACTTC
CDR3 protein: CASSLGQGFSYEQYF
V gene: TRBV5-1
clone size: .
J gene: TRBJ2-7
D gene: TRBD1

CDR3 DNA: TGTGCCAGCAGTCCTAGCGGGGAAAACATTCAGTACTTC
CDR3 protein: CASSPSGENIQYF
V gene: TRBV6-6
clone size: once
J gene: TRBJ2-4
D gene: TRBD2

CDR3 DNA: TGCAGCGTCGTTGGGACTAGCGGGAGGAACGCCGGGGAGCTGTTTTTT
CDR3 protein: CSVVGTSGRNAGELFF
V gene: TRBV29-1
clone size: .
J gene: TRBJ2-2
D gene: TRBD2

CDR3 DNA: TGTGCCAGCAGCGTAGCTGGACTAGCGCTGGAGACCCAGTACTTC
CDR3 protein: CASSVAGLALETQYF
V gene: TRBV9
clone size: .
J gene: TRBJ2-5
D gene: TRBD2

CDR3 DNA: TGTGCCAGCAGCTTCGACAGGGACCGGCAGCCCCAGCATTTT
CDR3 protein: CASSFDRDRQPQHF
V gene: TRBV6-6
clone size: .
J gene: TRBJ1-5
D gene: TRBD1

CDR3 DNA: TGTGCCAGCAGCCCCAGACAGGGGCTCGAGCAGTACTTC
CDR3 protein: CASSPRQGLEQYF
V gene: TRBV14
clone size: .
J gene: TRBJ2-7
D gene: TRBD1

CDR3 DNA: TGTGCCAGCAGCCAAGACAGCAGGGGGGGCACAGATACGCAGTATTTT
CDR3 protein: CASSQDSRGGTDTQYF
V gene: TRBV3-1/TRBV3-2
clone size: .
J gene: TRBJ2-3
D gene: .

CDR3 DNA: TGCGCCAGCAGCGTCGGTCTAGCGGGAAAAGATACGCAGTATTTT
CDR3 protein: CASSVGLAGKDTQYF
V gene: TRBV5-1
clone size: .
J gene: TRBJ2-3
D gene: TRBD2

CDR3 DNA: TGCGCCAGCAGCCCGGGACTAAGGAGCTCCTACAATGAGCAGTTCTTC
CDR3 protein: CASSPGLRSSYNEQFF
V gene: TRBV5-1
clone size: .
J gene: TRBJ2-1
D gene: TRBD2

CDR3 DNA: TGTGCTAGCAGCTTAGACAGCGGGTCCTCGGATGAGCAGTTCTTC
CDR3 protein: CASSLDSGSSDEQFF
V gene: TRBV7-7
clone size: .
J gene: TRBJ2-1
D gene: .

CDR3 DNA: TGTGCCAGCACCGAACGTCCAGGGTATTACGAGCAGTACTTC
CDR3 protein: CASTERPGYYEQYF
V gene: TRBV28
clone size: few
J gene: TRBJ2-7
D gene: .

CDR3 DNA: TGTGCCAGTAGTAATCAGGGCCTCTATGGCTACACCTTC
CDR3 protein: CASSNQGLYGYTF
V gene: TRBV19
clone size: .
J gene: TRBJ1-2
D gene: .

CDR3 DNA: TGCGCCAGCAGCTTGAGCACAGGCATCTACGAGCAGTACTTC
CDR3 protein: CASSLSTGIYEQYF
V gene: TRBV5-1
clone size: .
J gene: TRBJ2-7
D gene: .

CDR3 DNA: TGTGCCAGTAAACCAGCGGGAGGGCCCTGGAACACCGGGGAGCTGTTTTTT
CDR3 protein: CASKPAGGPWNTGELFF
V gene: TRBV19
clone size: .
J gene: TRBJ2-2
D gene: TRBD2

CDR3 DNA: TGTGCCTGGAGTGTACGGTCCGCTATAGAAAAACTGTTTTTT
CDR3 protein: CAWSVRSAIEKLFF
V gene: TRBV30
clone size: .
J gene: TRBJ1-4
D gene: .